Shown below are 8 T cell receptor beta chains from a single sample sequenced in a study of Graves' ophthalmopathy and Graves' hyperthyroidism. Amplified material comprised TCR beta CDR3 regions derived from RNA transcripts. After a first-round RT-PCR with HTBI primers, a second-round multiplex PCR was run. TCRdb processed the multiplex PCR reads anew with MiXCR; each CDR3 protein has one entry. The sample has about 1.1 million distinct CDR3 sequences, less than 45% seen once. The sequenced sample consisted of peripheral blood or thyroid tissue (not recorded which). Every receptor here comes from an adult man with Graves' hyperthyroidism.

A remark on this clonotype: Possible read error: a much larger clone is one base away. The chain recombines TRBV7-9 with TRBJ1-5; tentative D call: TRBD1 (5 bases). This CDR3 region has 15 residues. V was pared by 3 bases and J by 4 bases, with 13 bases between. Germline V CDR1 and CDR2: SEHNR, FQNEAQ (reference sequence). The chain's CDR3 is CASSLEGTHNQPQHF. The CDR3 DNA reads TGTGCCAGCAGCTTGGAAGGGACTCATAATCAGCCCCAGCATTTT.

This clonotype came up many times. The chain links TRBV4-3 to TRBJ2-5; D is undetermined. Trimming cost V 1 base and J 2 bases, with 11 bases left between them. Germline lookup yields CDR1 LGHNA and CDR2 YSLEER. This CDR3 has 15 amino acids. DNA of the CDR3: TGCGCCAGCAGCCAAGTTCACGGCTCTCAAGAGACCCAGTACTTC. It translates to CASSQVHGSQETQYF.

The genes are TRBV11-1 and TRBJ1-5; D unresolved. V shed 1 base and J shed 1 base, with 17 bases lying between them. Germline-derived CDR1 and CDR2 are SGHAT and FQDESV (reference sequence). The CDR3 loop spans 18 amino acids. CDR3 residues: CASSLVGHEVASNQPQHF. In nucleotides, the CDR3 is TGTGCCAGCAGCTTAGTGGGTCATGAGGTGGCGAGCAATCAGCCCCAGCATTTT.

This chain connects TRBV20-1 to TRBJ1-5; D perhaps matches TRBD1 (5 bases). The CDR3 loop spans 14 amino acids. V lost 1 base, J lost 6 bases, and 13 bases lay in between. Germline V gene data show CDR1 as DFQATT and CDR2 as SNEGSKA (reference sequence). CDR3 amino acids: CSARGLQGAQPQHF. DNA for the CDR3: TGCAGTGCTAGAGGCTTGCAAGGGGCTCAGCCCCAGCATTTT.

This clonotype was counted many times. The V and J genes are TRBV15 and TRBJ2-7, with D hard to call. The V end was cut by 9 bases, the J end by 6 bases, with 18 bases between. The germline CDR1 and CDR2 sequences are LNHNV and YYDKDF (reference sequence). The CDR3 is 13 residues long. The CDR3 reads CATSQAVPVEQYF. As DNA, the CDR3 is TGTGCCACGTCCCAGGCCGTTCCAGTCGAGCAGTACTTC.

CDR3 DNA: TGTGCCAGCAGCAAGGGACAGGGGCAGCCCCAGCATTTT. Amino acids: CASSKGQGQPQHF. The chain is built from TRBV7-8 and TRBJ1-5; 10 bases line up with TRBD1. The V and J ends lost 5 bases and 7 bases, in that order; junction bases with no gene match: 2. The germline V gene has CDR1 SGHVS and CDR2 FQNEAQ. The CDR3 has 13 amino acids.

This clonotype was picked up a small number of times. The V gene is TRBV6-5, the J gene TRBJ2-2, with 10 nucleotides matching TRBD1. V lost 4 bases and J lost 4; bases outside the gene matches: 9. Germline V gives CDR1 MNHEY, CDR2 SVGAGI. CDR3 length: 17 residues. CDR3 bases: TGTGCCAGCAGTTCGACTCCTGGACAGGGGGTCACCGGGGAGCTGTTTTTT. Amino acids: CASSSTPGQGVTGELFF.

There are many counts of this clonotype. The chain uses TRBV29-1 and TRBJ2-2; D might be TRBD1 (6 bases). Germline loops: CDR1 SQVTM, CDR2 ANQGSEA. CDR3 length equals 13 residues. The V end was cut by 7 bases, the J end by 2 bases, with 11 bases between. CDR3 residues: CSAGTPNTGELFF. The DNA of the CDR3 is TGCAGCGCCGGGACACCTAACACCGGGGAGCTGTTTTTT.